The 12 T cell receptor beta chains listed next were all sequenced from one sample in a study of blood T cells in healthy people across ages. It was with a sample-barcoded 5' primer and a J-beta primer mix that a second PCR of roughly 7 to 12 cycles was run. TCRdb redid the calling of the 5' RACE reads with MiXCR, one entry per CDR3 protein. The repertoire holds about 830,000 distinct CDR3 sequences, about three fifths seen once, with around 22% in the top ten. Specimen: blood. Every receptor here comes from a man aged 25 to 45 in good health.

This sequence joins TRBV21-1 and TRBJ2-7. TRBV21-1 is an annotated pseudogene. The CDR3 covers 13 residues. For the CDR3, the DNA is TGTGCCAGCAGCAAATGTATGGGGTACGAGCAGTACTTC. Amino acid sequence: CASSKCMGYEQYF.

CDR3 sequence: CSAPNPFSVAGGYNEQFF. The CDR3 DNA sequence: TGCAGTGCTCCCAACCCCTTTTCGGTAGCGGGGGGTTACAATGAGCAGTTCTTC. The chain recombines TRBV20-1 with TRBJ2-1; 10 bases are shared with TRBD2. Per the germline V gene, CDR1 is DFQATT and CDR2 is SNEGSKA (reference sequence). Losses at the gene ends were 5 bases for V and 4 bases for J; bases not matched to a gene: 17. CDR3 length equals 18 residues.

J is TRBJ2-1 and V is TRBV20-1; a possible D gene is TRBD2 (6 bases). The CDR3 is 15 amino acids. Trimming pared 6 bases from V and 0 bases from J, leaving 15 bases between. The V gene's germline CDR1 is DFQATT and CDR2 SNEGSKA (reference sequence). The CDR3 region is CSAHHSGRSYNEQFF. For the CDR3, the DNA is TGCAGTGCCCACCATAGCGGACGCTCCTACAATGAGCAGTTCTTC.

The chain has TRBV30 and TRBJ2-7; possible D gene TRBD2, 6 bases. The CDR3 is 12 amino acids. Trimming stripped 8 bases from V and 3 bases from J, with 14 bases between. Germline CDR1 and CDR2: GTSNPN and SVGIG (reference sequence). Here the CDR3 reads CAAHGGFYEQYF. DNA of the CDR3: TGTGCCGCACATGGGGGGTTCTACGAGCAGTACTTC.

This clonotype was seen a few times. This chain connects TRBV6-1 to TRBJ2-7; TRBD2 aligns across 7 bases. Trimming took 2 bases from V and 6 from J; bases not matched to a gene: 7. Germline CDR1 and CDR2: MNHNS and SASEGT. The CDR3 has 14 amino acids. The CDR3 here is CASSEPTGEGEQYF. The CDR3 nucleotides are TGTGCCAGCAGTGAACCGACCGGGGAGGGCGAGCAGTACTTC.

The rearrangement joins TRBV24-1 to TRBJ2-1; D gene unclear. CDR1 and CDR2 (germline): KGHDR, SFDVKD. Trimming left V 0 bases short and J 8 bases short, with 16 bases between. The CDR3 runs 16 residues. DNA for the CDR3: TGTGCCACCAGTGATTTGTCCACCTCTGGGCCGGATGAGCAGTTCTTC. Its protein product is CATSDLSTSGPDEQFF.

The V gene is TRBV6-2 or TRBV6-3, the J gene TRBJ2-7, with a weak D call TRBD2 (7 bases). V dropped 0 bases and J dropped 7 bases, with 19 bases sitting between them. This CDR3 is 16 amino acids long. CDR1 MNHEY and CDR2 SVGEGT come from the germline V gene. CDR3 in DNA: TGTGCCAGCAGTTACTCCCCCCGTGGGGGGGCTAATGAGCAGTACTTC. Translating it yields CASSYSPRGGANEQYF.

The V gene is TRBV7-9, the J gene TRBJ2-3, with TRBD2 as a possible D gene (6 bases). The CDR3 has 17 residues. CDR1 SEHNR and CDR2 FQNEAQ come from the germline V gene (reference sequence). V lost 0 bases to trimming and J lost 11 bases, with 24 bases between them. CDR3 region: CASSLAVVGGLRNEQYF. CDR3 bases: TGTGCCAGCAGCTTAGCGGTCGTGGGGGGTCTTCGTAATGAGCAGTATTTT.

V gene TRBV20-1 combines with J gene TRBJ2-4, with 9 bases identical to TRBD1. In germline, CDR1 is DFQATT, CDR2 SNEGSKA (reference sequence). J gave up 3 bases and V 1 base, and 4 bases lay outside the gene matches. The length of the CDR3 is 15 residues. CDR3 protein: CSARVGQGVKNIQYF. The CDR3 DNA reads TGCAGTGCTAGAGTGGGACAGGGAGTCAAAAACATTCAGTACTTC.

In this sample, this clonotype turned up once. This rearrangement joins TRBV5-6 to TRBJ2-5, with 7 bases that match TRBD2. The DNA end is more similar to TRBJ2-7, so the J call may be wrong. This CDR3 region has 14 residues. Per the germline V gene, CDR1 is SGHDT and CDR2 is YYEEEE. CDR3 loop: CASSAGLGTYEQYF. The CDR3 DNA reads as TGTGCCAGCAGCGCAGGACTAGGGACCTACGAGCAGTACTTC.

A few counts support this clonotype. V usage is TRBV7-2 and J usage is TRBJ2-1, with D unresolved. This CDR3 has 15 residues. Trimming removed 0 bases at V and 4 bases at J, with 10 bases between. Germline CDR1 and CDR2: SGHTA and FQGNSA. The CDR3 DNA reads TGTGCCAGCAGCTTAGCAATTAACCTGTACAATGAGCAGTTCTTC. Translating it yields CASSLAINLYNEQFF.

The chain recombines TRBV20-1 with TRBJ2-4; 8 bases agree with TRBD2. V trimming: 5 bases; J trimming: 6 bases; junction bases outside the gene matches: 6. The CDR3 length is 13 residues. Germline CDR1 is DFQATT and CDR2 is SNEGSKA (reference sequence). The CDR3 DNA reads TGCAGTGCTTTTTGGGCGGGAGGAAACATTCAGTACTTC. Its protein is CSAFWAGGNIQYF.